This TCR beta chain was observed in a study of T cell responses to AZD1222 COVID-19 vaccine. Whole-study results and caveats: Possibly, clonal diversity was underestimated; donors were largely white British and included more females. Nearly half of spike-specific TCRs reportedly target unmutated variant regions. Breadth and depth of Spike-specific TCRs rose after two AZD1222 doses.

CDR3 length equals 14 residues. V dropped 8 bases and J dropped 2; count of bases not matched to a gene: 5. Germline-derived CDR1 and CDR2 are MNHEY and SMNVEV (reference sequence). Comment on this clone: As yet, its antigen is unknown.

Sequencing used immunoSEQ multiplex PCR; TCRdb keeps in-frame clones, though not all of them. The data show 150,000 or so clones, just over 90% seen once. The starting material was peripheral blood, obtained on day 0 of AZD1222 vaccination. This receptor was taken from an adult in good health. V gene TRBV27 combines with J gene TRBJ1-5; 8 bases agree with TRBD1. For the CDR3, the DNA is TGTGCCAGCCGAACGGGACAGGGCAATCAGCCCCAGCATTTT. Encoded protein: CASRTGQGNQPQHF.